These 15 T cell receptor beta chains came from one sample sequenced in a study of cytomegalovirus exposure and HLA in healthy donors. PCR involved 60 Vbeta and 13 Jbeta primers. Libraries were prepared by immunoSEQ multiplex PCR; TCRdb keeps only in-frame clonotypes and omits some of them. The sample's table shows more than 200,000 clones. Sequenced: PBMCs. Receptor source: a woman younger than 45 in good health and CMV-seropositive.

The gene calls are TRBV6-5 and TRBJ1-2; 8 bases are a match to TRBD1. V shed 4 bases and J 5 bases; nucleotides not matched to a gene: 6. From germline, CDR1 is MNHEY and CDR2 SVGAGI. This CDR3 has 14 residues. CDR3 nucleotides: TGTGCCAGCAGTTCCAGGGGGCAGGATTATGGCTACACCTTC. This codes for CASSSRGQDYGYTF.

The chain employs TRBV5-1 and TRBJ1-5, with TRBD1 as a possible D gene (5 bases). This CDR3 has 15 residues. Germline V gene data show CDR1 as SGHRS and CDR2 as YFSETQ. Trimming shortened V by 4 bases and J by 2 bases, and 13 bases separated the two germline ends. CDR3 sequence reads: CASSPGVSGNQPQHF. The CDR3 nucleotides are TGCGCCAGCAGCCCGGGGGTAAGCGGCAATCAGCCCCAGCATTTT.

The rearrangement uses TRBV9 and TRBJ2-2; TRBD2 matches 10 bases. Germline CDR1 is SGDLS and CDR2 is YYNGEE. V shed 3 bases and J 0 bases; nucleotides not matched to a gene: 2. CDR3 length equals 16 residues. CDR3: CASSGAGGPNTGELFF. The CDR3 bases are TGTGCCAGCAGCGGAGCGGGGGGGCCGAACACCGGGGAGCTGTTTTTT.

V and J are TRBV19 and TRBJ1-5; D unresolved. There are 15 residues in the CDR3. V lost 5 bases and J lost 1, with 12 bases in between. Germline assignment: CDR1 LNHDA and CDR2 SQIVND (reference sequence). The CDR3 sequence is CASSEKRGSNQPQHF. The CDR3 region has the DNA TGTGCCAGTAGTGAAAAAAGAGGGAGCAATCAGCCCCAGCATTTT. Using reference TRBV19 and TRBJ1-5 for the parts outside the CDR3, the full variable domain is DGGITQSPKYLFRKEGQNVTLSCEQNLNHDAMYWYRQDPGQGLRLIYYSQIVNDFQKGDIAEGYSVSREKKESFPLTVTSAQKNPTAFYLCASSEKRGSNQPQHFGDGTRLSIL.

The rearrangement links TRBV27 to TRBJ2-3; possible D gene TRBD2, 6 bases. Germline lookup yields CDR1 MNHEY and CDR2 SMNVEV (reference sequence). V lost 5 bases, J lost 0 bases, and 12 bases lay in between. CDR3 length: 15 amino acids. Written as DNA, the CDR3 is TGTGCCAGCAGTCCCGTGGGGACTAGCACAGATACGCAGTATTTT. It encodes CASSPVGTSTDTQYF.

The chain combines TRBV5-1 with TRBJ1-3; weak D call: TRBD1 (5 bases). Germline CDR1 reads SGHRS; CDR2 reads YFSETQ. This CDR3 region has 13 residues. The ends were cut back, 2 bases at V and 8 bases at J, with 11 bases in the middle. The CDR3 sequence is CASSFDQGDTIYF. As DNA, the CDR3 is TGCGCCAGCAGCTTTGACCAGGGTGACACCATATATTTT.

The chain is built from TRBV7-6 and TRBJ2-5; maybe TRBD1 (5 bases). V lost 5 bases, J lost 5 bases, and 6 bases lay in between. CDR1 and CDR2 (germline): SGHVS, FNYEAQ. The CDR3 sequence is 11 residues long. The CDR3 DNA is TGTGCCAGCAGCCACAGGGAGACCCAGTACTTC. This encodes CASSHRETQYF. Full variable domain (rest looked up from reference TRBV7-6 and TRBJ2-5): GAGVSQSPRYKVTKRGQDVALRCDPISGHVSLYWYRQALGQGPEFLTYFNYEAQQDKSGLPNDRFSAERPEGSISTLTIQRTEQRDSAMYRCASSHRETQYFGPGTRLLVL.

The CDR3 DNA follows: TGTGCCAGCAGTTCGCCCGCTAGCGGGAACACCGGGGAGCTGTTTTTT. Its translation is CASSSPASGNTGELFF. V usage is TRBV28 and J usage is TRBJ2-2, with 7 nucleotides matching TRBD2. The CDR3 has 16 residues. Germline trimming cut 4 bases from V and 1 base from J; bases unmatched to any gene: 6. Per germline, CDR1 MDHEN and CDR2 SYDVKM.

V is TRBV6-1 and J is TRBJ2-3; D is unclear. The CDR3 covers 15 residues. Trimming removed 6 bases at V and 0 bases at J, with 13 bases between. Germline values: CDR1 MNHNS, CDR2 SASEGT. CDR3 sequence reads: CASSLVMSSTDTQYF. The CDR3 DNA is TGTGCCAGCAGCCTTGTTATGTCTAGCACAGATACGCAGTATTTT.

CDR3 protein: CSGTRNEQFF. CDR3 coding DNA: TGCAGCGGTACCAGGAATGAGCAGTTCTTC. The chain joins TRBV29-1 to TRBJ2-1; D not resolved. V was shortened by 7 bases and J by 7 bases, with 8 bases between the two germline ends. Germline CDR1 SQVTM, CDR2 ANQGSEA. This CDR3 has 10 amino acids.

V is TRBV9 and J is TRBJ2-3, with D possibly being TRBD2 (5 bases). The CDR3 sequence is 14 residues long. Trimming took 4 bases from V and 0 from J, leaving 9 bases between them. Germline V lookup: CDR1 SGDLS, CDR2 YYNGEE. CDR3 nucleotides: TGTGCCAGCAGCCGGGGAGCTAGCACAGATACGCAGTATTTT. Translating gives CASSRGASTDTQYF.

The V call is TRBV10-3, the J call TRBJ2-7; 10 nucleotides align to TRBD1. The CDR3 extends over 17 amino acids. After removal of 5 bases from V and 1 base from J, the junction contained 11 bases not matched to a gene. Germline V lookup: CDR1 ENHRY, CDR2 SYGVKD. CDR3 bases: TGTGCCATCAGTCGGTCGTCCGGACAGGGGGTTTCCTACGAGCAGTACTTC. This sequence encodes CAISRSSGQGVSYEQYF.

The genes are TRBV2 and TRBJ2-5; 7 bases align to TRBD2. Looked up from germline, CDR1 is SNHLY and CDR2 is FYNNEI. This CDR3 region has 13 residues. The ends lost 4 bases at V and 5 bases at J; junction bases unmatched: 4. The CDR3 here is CASSVGGVETQYF. CDR3 DNA sequence: TGTGCCAGCAGTGTGGGGGGGGTGGAGACCCAGTACTTC.

The genes are TRBV6-5 and TRBJ1-6; the D gene is possibly TRBD1 (6 bases). Trimming shortened V by 0 bases and J by 8 bases, and 11 bases separated the two germline ends. Germline CDR1 MNHEY, CDR2 SVGAGI. This CDR3 region has 15 residues. CDR3 residues: CASSYSPGVDSPLHF. CDR3 nucleotides: TGTGCCAGCAGTTACTCCCCAGGGGTAGATTCACCCCTCCACTTT.

This rearrangement joins TRBV11-2 to TRBJ2-1; TRBD2 matches 8 bases. Germline V CDR1 and CDR2: SGHAT, FQNNGV. V shed 5 bases and J 7 bases; nucleotides not matched to a gene: 13. This CDR3 has 16 amino acids. The CDR3 nucleotides read TGTGCCAGCAGCCAAAAGCCAACGGGAGGGGGTAATGAGCAGTTCTTC. Translated, it gives CASSQKPTGGGNEQFF. Combining the CDR3 with reference TRBV11-2 and TRBJ2-1 gives the whole variable domain EAGVAQSPRYKIIEKRQSVAFWCNPISGHATLYWYQQILGQGPKLLIQFQNNGVVDDSQLPKDRFSAERLKGVDSTLKIQPAKLEDSAVYLCASSQKPTGGGNEQFFGPGTRLTVL.